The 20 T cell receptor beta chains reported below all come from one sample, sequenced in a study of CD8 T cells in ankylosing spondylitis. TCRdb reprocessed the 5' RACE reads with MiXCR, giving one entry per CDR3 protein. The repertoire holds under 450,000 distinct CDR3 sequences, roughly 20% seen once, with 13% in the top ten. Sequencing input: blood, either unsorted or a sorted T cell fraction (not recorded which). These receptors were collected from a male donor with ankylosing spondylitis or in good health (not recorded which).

CDR3 sequence (DNA): TGTGCCAGCAGTTTTTTGGGGGCAGAAGAGCCCCAGCATTTT. Amino acid sequence: CASSFLGAEEPQHF. The chain combines TRBV27 with TRBJ1-5; D may be TRBD1 (6 bases). Between the trimmed V and J ends, which lost 3 bases and 8 bases, there was a span of 14 bases. There are 14 residues in the CDR3. Germline values: CDR1 MNHEY, CDR2 SMNVEV (reference sequence).

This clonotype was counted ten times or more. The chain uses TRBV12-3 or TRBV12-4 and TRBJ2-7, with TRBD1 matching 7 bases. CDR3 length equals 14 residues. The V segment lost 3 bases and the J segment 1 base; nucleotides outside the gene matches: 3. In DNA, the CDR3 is TGTGCCAGCAGTTTGGGGGACAGTTCCTACGAGCAGTACTTC. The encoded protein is CASSLGDSSYEQYF.

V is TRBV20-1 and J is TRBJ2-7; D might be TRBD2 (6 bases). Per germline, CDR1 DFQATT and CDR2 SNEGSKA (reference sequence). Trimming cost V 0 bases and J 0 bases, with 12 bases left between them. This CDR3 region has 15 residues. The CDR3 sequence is CSARDVDGSSYEQYF. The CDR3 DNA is TGCAGTGCTAGAGACGTGGACGGGAGCTCCTACGAGCAGTACTTC.

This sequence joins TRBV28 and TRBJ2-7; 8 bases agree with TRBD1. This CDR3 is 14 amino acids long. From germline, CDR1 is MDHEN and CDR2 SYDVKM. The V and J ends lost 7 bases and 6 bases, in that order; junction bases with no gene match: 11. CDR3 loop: CASTPRTGLGEQYF. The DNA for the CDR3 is TGTGCCAGCACACCCCGGACAGGGCTCGGCGAGCAGTACTTC.

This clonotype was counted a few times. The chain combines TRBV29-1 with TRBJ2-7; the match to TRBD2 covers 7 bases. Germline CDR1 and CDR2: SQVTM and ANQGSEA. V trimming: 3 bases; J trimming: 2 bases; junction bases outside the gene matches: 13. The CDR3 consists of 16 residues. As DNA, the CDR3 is TGCAGCGTTGAGACTGGGCGGGGGAATGTACCCTACGAGCAGTACTTC. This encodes CSVETGRGNVPYEQYF.

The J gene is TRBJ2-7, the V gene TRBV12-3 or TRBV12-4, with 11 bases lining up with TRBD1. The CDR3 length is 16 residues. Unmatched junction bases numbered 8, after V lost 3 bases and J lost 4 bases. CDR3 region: CASSLDRDRGLYEQYF. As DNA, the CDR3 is TGTGCCAGCAGTTTGGACCGGGACAGGGGGTTGTACGAGCAGTACTTC.

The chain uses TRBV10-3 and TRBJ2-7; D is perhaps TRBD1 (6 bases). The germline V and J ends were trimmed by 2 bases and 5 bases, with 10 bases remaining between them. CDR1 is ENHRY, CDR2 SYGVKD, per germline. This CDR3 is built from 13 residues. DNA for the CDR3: TGTGCCATCAGTGAGCACAGGGATCACGAGCAGTACTTC. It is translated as CAISEHRDHEQYF.

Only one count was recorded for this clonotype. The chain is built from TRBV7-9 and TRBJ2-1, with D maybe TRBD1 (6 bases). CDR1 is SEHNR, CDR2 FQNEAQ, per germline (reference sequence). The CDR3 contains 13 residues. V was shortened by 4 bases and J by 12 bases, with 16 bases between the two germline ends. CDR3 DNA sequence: TGTGCCAGCAGCTGGGCCACCTCCAGGGGGCAGTTCTTC. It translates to CASSWATSRGQFF.

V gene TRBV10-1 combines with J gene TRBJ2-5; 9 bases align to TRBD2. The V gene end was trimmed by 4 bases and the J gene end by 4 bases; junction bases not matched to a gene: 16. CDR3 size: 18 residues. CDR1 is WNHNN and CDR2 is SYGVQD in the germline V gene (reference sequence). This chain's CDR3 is CASSGASGDEVGGETQYF. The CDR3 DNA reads TGCGCCAGCAGTGGGGCTAGCGGGGATGAGGTAGGAGGAGAGACCCAGTACTTC.

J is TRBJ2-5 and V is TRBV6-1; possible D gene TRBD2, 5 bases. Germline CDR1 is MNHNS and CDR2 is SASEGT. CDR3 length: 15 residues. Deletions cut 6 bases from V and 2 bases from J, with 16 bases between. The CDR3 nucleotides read TGTGCCAGCAGGGAGCTTGGAGGAGTTCAAGAGACCCAGTACTTC. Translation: CASRELGGVQETQYF.

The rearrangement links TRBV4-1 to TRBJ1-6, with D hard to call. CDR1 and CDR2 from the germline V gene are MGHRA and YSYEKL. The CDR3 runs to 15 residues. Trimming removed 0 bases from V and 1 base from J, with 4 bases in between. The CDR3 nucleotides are TGCGCCAGCAGCCAAGAAGGTTCCTATAATTCACCCCTCCACTTT. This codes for CASSQEGSYNSPLHF.

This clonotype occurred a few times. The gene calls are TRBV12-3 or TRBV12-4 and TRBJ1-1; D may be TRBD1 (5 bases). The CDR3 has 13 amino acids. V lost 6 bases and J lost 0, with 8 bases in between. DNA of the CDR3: TGTGCCAGCAGACAGGAAATGAACACTGAAGCTTTCTTT. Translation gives CASRQEMNTEAFF.

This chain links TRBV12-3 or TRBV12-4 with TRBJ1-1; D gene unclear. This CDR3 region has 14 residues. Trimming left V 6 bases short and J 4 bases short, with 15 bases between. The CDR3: CASSSPPVSTEAFF. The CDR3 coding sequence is TGTGCCAGCAGCTCCCCTCCCGTGAGCACTGAAGCTTTCTTT.

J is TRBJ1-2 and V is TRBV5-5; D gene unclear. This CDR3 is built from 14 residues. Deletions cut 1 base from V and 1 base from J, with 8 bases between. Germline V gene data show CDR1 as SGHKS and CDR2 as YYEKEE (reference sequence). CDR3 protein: CASSLLRINYGYTF. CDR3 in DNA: TGTGCCAGCAGCTTGTTACGGATTAACTATGGCTACACCTTC.

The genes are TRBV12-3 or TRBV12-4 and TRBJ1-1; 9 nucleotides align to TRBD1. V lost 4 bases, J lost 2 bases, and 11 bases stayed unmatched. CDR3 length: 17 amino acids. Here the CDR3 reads CASSSLGTGMSNTEAFF. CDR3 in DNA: TGTGCCAGCAGTTCTCTAGGGACAGGGATGTCCAACACTGAAGCTTTCTTT.

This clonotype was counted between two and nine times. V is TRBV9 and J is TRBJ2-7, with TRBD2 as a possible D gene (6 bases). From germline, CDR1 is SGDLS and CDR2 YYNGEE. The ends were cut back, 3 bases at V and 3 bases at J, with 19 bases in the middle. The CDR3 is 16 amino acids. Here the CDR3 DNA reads TGTGCCAGCAGCGAGGGTTATTTGGCGGGGTTCTACGAGCAGTACTTC. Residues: CASSEGYLAGFYEQYF.

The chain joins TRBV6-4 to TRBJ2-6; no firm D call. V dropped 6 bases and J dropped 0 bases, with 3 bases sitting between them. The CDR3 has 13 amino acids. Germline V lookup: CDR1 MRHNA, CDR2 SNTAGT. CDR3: CASSSSGANVLTF. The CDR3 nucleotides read TGTGCCAGCAGCAGCTCTGGGGCCAACGTCCTGACTTTC.

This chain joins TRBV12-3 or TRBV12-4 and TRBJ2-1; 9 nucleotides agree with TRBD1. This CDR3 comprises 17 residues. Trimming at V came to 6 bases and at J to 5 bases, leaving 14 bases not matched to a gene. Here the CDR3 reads CASSQEGQGPNNNEQFF. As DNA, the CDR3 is TGTGCCAGCAGCCAAGAGGGACAGGGCCCCAACAACAATGAGCAGTTCTTC.

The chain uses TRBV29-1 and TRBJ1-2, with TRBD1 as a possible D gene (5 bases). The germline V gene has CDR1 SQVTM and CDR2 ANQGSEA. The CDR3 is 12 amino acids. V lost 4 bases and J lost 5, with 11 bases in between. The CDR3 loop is CSVVEGEYGYTF. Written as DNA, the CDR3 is TGCAGCGTTGTGGAAGGGGAGTATGGCTACACCTTC.

This CDR3 is CSARDRAYEAFF. The CDR3 DNA sequence: TGCAGTGCTAGAGATCGAGCTTATGAAGCTTTCTTT. The J gene is TRBJ1-1, the V gene TRBV20-1; unclear D gene. This CDR3 spans 12 amino acids. The germline V gene encodes CDR1 DFQATT and CDR2 SNEGSKA (reference sequence). V gave up 0 bases and J gave up 7 bases, with 9 bases separating them.